This note documents a single TCR beta chain sequence. Its antigen remains unidentified. The PCR ran on 60 Vbeta and 13 Jbeta primers. Assay: immunoSEQ multiplex PCR; the TCRdb copy retains only in-frame clones and omits some. The repertoire consists of over 140,000 clones, with approximately 82% occurring once and the leading ten covering roughly 1.4%. This entry belongs to a study of cytomegalovirus exposure and HLA in healthy donors. Study-wide points: With high specificity and sensitivity, the classifier reportedly diagnosed cytomegalovirus status.

The source is a man under 40 in good health and CMV-seropositive. Sequenced: PBMCs.

The CDR3 bases are TGTGCCAGCACCCCGAGACTAGCGACATACACCGGGGAGCTGTTTTTT. As protein: CASTPRLATYTGELFF. V usage is TRBV7-9 and J usage is TRBJ2-2; 8 nucleotides line up with TRBD2. The CDR3 length is 16 residues. The trim removed 7 bases at V and 3 bases at J, leaving 10 bases unmatched. Germline CDR1 SEHNR, CDR2 FQNEAQ (reference sequence).